This passage covers 16 T cell receptor beta chains from one sample sequenced in a study of cytomegalovirus exposure and HLA in healthy donors. Researchers ran the PCR with 60 Vbeta and 13 Jbeta primers. Data came from immunoSEQ multiplex PCR; TCRdb stores just in-frame clones and leaves some out. The data show around 180,000 clones, roughly 80% seen once. Sequenced sample: PBMCs. These receptors were taken from a man between 60 and 70 years old in good health and CMV-seronegative.

The genes are TRBV2 and TRBJ2-2, with 7 bases that match TRBD1. CDR1 SNHLY and CDR2 FYNNEI come from the germline V gene. V lost 6 bases to trimming and J lost 9 bases; unmatched junction nucleotides: 7. This CDR3 is built from 13 residues. CDR3 bases: TGTGCCAGCAGGGAATCGACAGGGTGGGAGCTGTTTTTT. The encoded protein is CASRESTGWELFF.

The gene calls are TRBV2 and TRBJ1-2; D might be TRBD1 (5 bases). Germline CDR1 is SNHLY and CDR2 is FYNNEI. Trimming left V 10 bases short and J 5 bases short, with 11 bases between. CDR3 length equals 11 residues. The DNA for the CDR3 is TGTGCCACGGGTCAGGGATATGGCTACACCTTC. It yields the protein CATGQGYGYTF.

The chain combines TRBV27 with TRBJ1-4; 12 bases agree with TRBD1. In germline, CDR1 is MNHEY, CDR2 SMNVEV (reference sequence). V was clipped by 5 bases and J by 8 bases; unmatched bases: 12. The CDR3 sequence is 17 residues long. CDR3 nucleotides: TGTGCCAGCAGTGGCCCGGGACAGGGGGCGGCCAGCGAAAAACTGTTTTTT. Residues: CASSGPGQGAASEKLFF.

This chain connects TRBV9 to TRBJ2-2; D ambiguous. The V end was cut by 0 bases, the J end by 7 bases, with 7 bases between. The CDR3 runs to 13 residues. The V gene's germline CDR1 is SGDLS and CDR2 YYNGEE. CDR3: CASSVGGFGELFF. CDR3 nucleotides: TGTGCCAGCAGCGTAGGAGGATTCGGGGAGCTGTTTTTT.

This clone has more than one count but fewer than ten. The chain employs TRBV4-1 and TRBJ2-7, with 10 positions matching TRBD2. The trim removed 4 bases at V and 3 bases at J, leaving 3 bases unmatched. From germline, CDR1 is MGHRA and CDR2 YSYEKL. The CDR3 contains 14 residues. CDR3 sequence: CASSLRLAGYEQYF. CDR3 in DNA: TGCGCCAGCAGCCTGAGACTAGCGGGCTACGAGCAGTACTTC.

Only one count was recorded for this clone. CDR3: CASSFVGGQSYGYTF. CDR3 DNA sequence: TGTGCCAGCAGCTTTGTGGGAGGGCAGTCCTATGGCTACACCTTC. This rearrangement joins TRBV5-5 to TRBJ1-2; D gene ambiguous. CDR1 is SGHKS and CDR2 is YYEKEE in the germline V gene (reference sequence). This CDR3 spans 15 amino acids. Trimming shortened V by 2 bases and J by 4 bases, and 15 bases separated the two germline ends.

V gene TRBV20-1 combines with J gene TRBJ2-1, with D perhaps TRBD1 (7 bases). In germline, CDR1 is DFQATT, CDR2 SNEGSKA (reference sequence). This CDR3 is built from 11 residues. V was shortened by 4 bases and J by 9 bases, with 10 bases between the two germline ends. CDR3 region: CSANRGGEQFF. In nucleotides, the CDR3 is TGCAGTGCTAACAGGGGAGGTGAGCAGTTCTTC.

The rearrangement uses TRBV13 and TRBJ2-1; TRBD1 might be the D (6 bases). The CDR3 consists of 15 residues. V was pared by 2 bases and J by 3 bases, with 11 bases between. Germline V CDR1 and CDR2: PRHDT, FYEKMQ (reference sequence). CDR3 sequence (DNA): TGTGCCAGCAGCTTAACAGGGAGAAGCTACAATGAGCAGTTCTTC. This sequence encodes CASSLTGRSYNEQFF.

The V call is TRBV29-1, the J call TRBJ2-3, with 9 bases identical to TRBD2. Germline CDR1 and CDR2: SQVTM and ANQGSEA. The ends lost 6 bases at V and 0 bases at J; junction bases unmatched: 1. There are 13 residues in the CDR3. The CDR3 DNA reads TGCAGCGTCACTAGCGGGAGCACAGATACGCAGTATTTT. This encodes CSVTSGSTDTQYF.

V and J are TRBV7-2 and TRBJ2-1; TRBD2 matches 8 bases. Germline CDR1 SGHTA, CDR2 FQGNSA. V lost 4 bases and J lost 7; bases outside the gene matches: 12. This CDR3 is 16 amino acids long. CDR3 bases: TGTGCCAGCAGCTCCGGGGGGGCCGGGTACCCAAATGAGCAGTTCTTC. This translates into CASSSGGAGYPNEQFF.

The chain combines TRBV4-3 with TRBJ2-2, with TRBD2 matching over 9 bases. Germline CDR1 is LGHNA and CDR2 is YSLEER. The V segment lost 6 bases and the J segment 0 bases; nucleotides outside the gene matches: 5. The CDR3 sequence is 16 residues long. The CDR3 loop is CASSQGLAANTGELFF. The CDR3 bases are TGCGCCAGCAGTCAGGGACTAGCAGCGAACACCGGGGAGCTGTTTTTT.

The chain joins TRBV30 to TRBJ1-6; D is uncertain. There are 14 residues in the CDR3. Trimming removed 2 bases from V and 9 bases from J, with 14 bases in between. Germline CDR1 and CDR2: GTSNPN and SVGIG (reference sequence). The CDR3 DNA sequence: TGTGCCTGGAGTAGATATCAAAGCGGTTCACCCCTCCACTTT. Its translation: CAWSRYQSGSPLHF. Supplemented by reference TRBV30 and TRBJ1-6, the full variable domain reads SQTIHQWPATLVQPVGSPLSLECTVEGTSNPNLYWYRQAAGRGLQLLFYSVGIGQISSEVPQNLSASRPQDRQFILSSKKLLLSDSGFYLCAWSRYQSGSPLHFGNGTRLTVT.

Note on this clone: The germline gene is not matched at one end of the junction; a read error may be the cause. The chain is built from TRBV5-6 and TRBJ1-2; 9 bases are a match to TRBD1. Germline lookup yields CDR1 SGHDT and CDR2 YYEEEE. The length of the CDR3 is 17 residues. CDR3 residues: CASSRTGTGITNYGYPF. CDR3 sequence (DNA): TGTGCCAGCAGCCGAACCGGGACAGGGATCACTAACTATGGCTACCCCTTC.

The chain uses TRBV7-6 and TRBJ1-3; TRBD1 matches at 8 bases. V lost 4 bases, J lost 0 bases, and 11 bases stayed unmatched. CDR3 length: 18 residues. Germline V CDR1 and CDR2: SGHVS, FNYEAQ. This chain's CDR3 is CASSSKRQGKSSGNTIYF. The CDR3 DNA reads TGTGCCAGCAGCTCTAAAAGACAGGGGAAAAGCTCTGGAAACACCATATATTTT.

V and J are TRBV6-5 and TRBJ2-3; D perhaps matches TRBD1 (5 bases). Germline V gene data show CDR1 as MNHEY and CDR2 as SVGAGI. Trimming removed 8 bases at V and 4 bases at J, with 10 bases between. The CDR3 spans 12 residues. The CDR3 here is CASGALADTQYF. CDR3 sequence (DNA): TGTGCCAGCGGGGCATTGGCAGATACGCAGTATTTT.

This clone showed up just a few times. The chain couples TRBV6-1 to TRBJ1-3, with 11 bases identical to TRBD1. The CDR3 consists of 16 residues. The ends lost 4 bases at V and 2 bases at J; junction bases unmatched: 4. CDR1 and CDR2 from the germline V gene are MNHNS and SASEGT. The CDR3 sequence: CASSGGTGGAGNTIYF. Here the CDR3 DNA reads TGTGCCAGCAGTGGCGGGACAGGGGGAGCTGGAAACACCATATATTTT.